This T cell receptor (beta chain) emerged from a study of blood T cell repertoires in COVID-19. The CDR3 consists of 16 residues. V was trimmed by 5 bases and J by 1 base, leaving 17 bases between them. Germline V CDR1 and CDR2: LNHDA, SQIVND (reference sequence). Sequencing used immunoSEQ multiplex PCR; TCRdb keeps in-frame clones, though not all of them. Altogether more than 85,000 clones are present, more than 75% being singletons, with the ten largest covering around 4.3%. The specimen was peripheral blood. The J gene is TRBJ1-2, the V gene TRBV19, with D tentatively TRBD1 (5 bases). The receptor comes from a human donor in a cohort sampled during active COVID-19. The DNA of the CDR3 is TGTGCCAGTAGTCCCCCGATAGGACAACTTAACTATGGCTACACCTTC. Translated: CASSPPIGQLNYGYTF. Full variable domain (rest looked up from reference TRBV19 and TRBJ1-2): DGGITQSPKYLFRKEGQNVTLSCEQNLNHDAMYWYRQDPGQGLRLIYYSQIVNDFQKGDIAEGYSVSREKKESFPLTVTSAQKNPTAFYLCASSPPIGQLNYGYTFGSGTRLTVV.